A single sample is the source of the 22 T cell receptor beta chains below, sequenced in a study of CD4+ T cells in melanoma. Clones were read by immunoSEQ multiplex PCR, and TCRdb kept only the in-frame ones, dropping some. The sample has 52,000 or so clones; roughly three quarters are singletons. Sequencing input: tumor tissue. The receptors here all came from a human donor with melanoma.

This clone was seen just once. The chain combines TRBV19 with TRBJ2-7; unclear D gene. CDR3 length: 15 amino acids. Looked up from germline, CDR1 is LNHDA and CDR2 is SQIVND (reference sequence). The V end lost 5 bases, the J end lost 6 bases, and 20 bases lay between the germline ends. CDR3 amino acids: CASSPPGAAGLEQYF. Written as DNA, the CDR3 is TGTGCCAGTAGTCCCCCAGGCGCCGCCGGGCTCGAGCAGTACTTC.

This clone was seen just once. The rearrangement links TRBV6-1 to TRBJ2-5; no clear D. Germline V gene lookup returns CDR1 MNHNS and CDR2 SASEGT. The germline V and J ends were trimmed by 2 bases and 0 bases, with 10 bases remaining between them. CDR3 size: 15 residues. CDR3 sequence: CASSEYGVDQETQYF. In DNA, the CDR3 is TGTGCCAGCAGTGAATACGGTGTAGACCAAGAGACCCAGTACTTC.

V gene TRBV29-1 combines with J gene TRBJ2-7; 7 bases align to TRBD1. In germline, CDR1 is SQVTM, CDR2 ANQGSEA. The CDR3 totals 12 residues. V lost 6 bases, J lost 4 bases, and 6 bases stayed unmatched. DNA of the CDR3: TGCAGCGTGTATTTGACAGGGTACGAGCAGTACTTC. This codes for CSVYLTGYEQYF.

The chain carries TRBV5-4 and TRBJ1-1; 7 nucleotides agree with TRBD1. The CDR3 has 14 residues. Per germline, CDR1 SGHNT and CDR2 YYREEE (reference sequence). V lost 4 bases, J lost 5 bases, and 8 bases stayed unmatched. The CDR3: CASSPQGEGTEAFF. Here the CDR3 DNA reads TGTGCCAGCAGCCCCCAGGGGGAGGGGACTGAAGCTTTCTTT.

This clone appeared many times. CDR3 sequence: CASSLYHPSYEQYF. CDR3 DNA: TGTGCCAGCAGTTTATATCACCCCTCCTACGAGCAGTACTTC. This chain connects TRBV28 to TRBJ2-7; D ambiguous. The CDR3 has 14 residues. Trimming cost V 1 base and J 0 bases, with 7 bases left between them. Germline loops: CDR1 MDHEN, CDR2 SYDVKM.

The chain couples TRBV11-2 to TRBJ2-7, with D perhaps TRBD1 or TRBD2 (5 bases each). The V and J ends lost 4 bases and 6 bases respectively, with 13 bases between them. Germline V lookup: CDR1 SGHAT, CDR2 FQNNGV. The CDR3 length is 13 residues. The CDR3 DNA follows: TGTGCCAGCAGCTCGGGACCGGTGGGCGAGCAGTACTTC. Translated, it gives CASSSGPVGEQYF.

This clone was observed a handful of times. The rearrangement joins TRBV6-6 to TRBJ1-1; weak D call: TRBD1 (5 bases). From germline, CDR1 is MNHNY and CDR2 SVGAGI (reference sequence). Trimming shortened V by 7 bases and J by 0 bases, and 15 bases separated the two germline ends. The CDR3 runs 15 residues. CDR3 nucleotides: TGTGCCAGCATGAGGGGACGACCCATGAACACTGAAGCTTTCTTT. Protein sequence: CASMRGRPMNTEAFF.

This clone was seen only a few times. The chain has TRBV11-3 and TRBJ1-1; D remains ambiguous. The CDR3 runs to 12 residues. CDR1 SGHNT and CDR2 YENEEA come from the germline V gene. V lost 1 base and J 3 bases, leaving 3 bases between the germline ends. The DNA for the CDR3 is TGTGCCAGCAGCTTAGTGGACACTGAAGCTTTCTTT. Translating it yields CASSLVDTEAFF.

This chain links TRBV5-8 with TRBJ1-5, with no clear D. The V and J ends lost 4 bases and 5 bases respectively, with 13 bases between them. Germline CDR1 SGHTS, CDR2 YDEGEE. CDR3 length equals 14 residues. DNA of the CDR3: TGTGCCAGCAGCCCCGTCTGGGAGGATCAGCCCCAGCATTTT. Its translation is CASSPVWEDQPQHF. The whole variable domain, filled in from reference TRBV5-8 and TRBJ1-5, reads EAGVTQSPTHLIKTRGQQATLRCSPISGHTSVYWYQQALGLGLQFLLWYDEGEERNRGNFPPRFSGRQFPNYSSELNVNALELEDSALYLCASSPVWEDQPQHFGDGTRLSIL.

The rearrangement uses TRBV7-6 and TRBJ2-2; 8 positions match TRBD2. V lost 5 bases and J lost 1; bases outside the gene matches: 9. The CDR3 is 17 residues long. The germline V gene encodes CDR1 SGHVS and CDR2 FNYEAQ. CDR3 bases: TGTGCCAGCAGCCCCCCCCTAGCGGGCCTGAACACCGGGGAGCTGTTTTTT. Encoded protein: CASSPPLAGLNTGELFF.

This clone was counted ten times or more. V is TRBV15 and J is TRBJ1-2; a possible D gene is TRBD1 (5 bases). This CDR3 spans 14 amino acids. The germline CDR1 and CDR2 sequences are LNHNV and YYDKDF (reference sequence). The V gene lost 0 bases and the J gene lost 2 bases, with 7 bases spanning the gap. This CDR3 is CATSRDRVNYGYTF. The CDR3 DNA reads TGTGCCACCAGCAGAGACAGGGTCAACTATGGCTACACCTTC.

This rearrangement joins TRBV9 to TRBJ1-2, with 8 bases identical to TRBD1. Germline-derived CDR1 and CDR2 are SGDLS and YYNGEE. The CDR3 loop spans 13 amino acids. Unmatched junction bases numbered 2, after V lost 4 bases and J lost 3 bases. The CDR3 DNA follows: TGTGCCAGCAGCAAGGACAGGGACTATGGCTACACCTTC. Amino acids: CASSKDRDYGYTF.

V is TRBV27 and J is TRBJ1-2; tentatively, D is TRBD1 (5 bases). The V gene lost 4 bases and the J gene lost 4 bases, with 19 bases spanning the gap. This CDR3 contains 16 residues. CDR1 and CDR2 from the germline V gene are MNHEY and SMNVEV (reference sequence). The CDR3 is CASSWKVGREGYGYTF. CDR3 DNA: TGTGCCAGCAGTTGGAAAGTAGGCAGGGAGGGCTATGGCTACACCTTC.

The chain is built from TRBV30 and TRBJ2-5; 8 positions match TRBD1. The ends lost 1 base at V and 5 bases at J; junction bases unmatched: 3. This CDR3 is 13 amino acids long. The germline gives CDR1 GTSNPN, CDR2 SVGIG (reference sequence). CDR3 in amino acids: CAWSGSGGETQYF. CDR3 DNA: TGTGCCTGGAGTGGGTCAGGGGGCGAGACCCAGTACTTC.

This chain links TRBV2 with TRBJ2-1; 13 bases match TRBD2. Germline loops: CDR1 SNHLY, CDR2 FYNNEI. V gave up 10 bases and J gave up 8 bases; unmatched junction bases: 17. This CDR3 comprises 17 residues. In DNA form, the CDR3 reads TGTGCCACCCAAGCCCCACTAGCGGGGGGGCCGAGTGATGAGCAGTTCTTC. Translating it yields CATQAPLAGGPSDEQFF.

V and J are TRBV10-3 and TRBJ1-1, with D tentatively TRBD1 (5 bases). CDR3 size: 14 residues. The germline gives CDR1 ENHRY, CDR2 SYGVKD. V shed 0 bases and J shed 5 bases, with 10 bases lying between them. The CDR3 nucleotides read TGTGCCATCAGTGAGTCTGGGGGTTTGACTGAAGCTTTCTTT. Translation gives CAISESGGLTEAFF.

J is TRBJ1-4 and V is TRBV6-1; TRBD1 matches at 9 bases. The length of the CDR3 is 14 residues. Germline CDR1 reads MNHNS; CDR2 reads SASEGT. J lost 7 bases, V lost 6 bases, and 6 bases had no gene match. The CDR3 region has the DNA TGTGCCAGCAGCGCCGGGACAGGGAGTGAAAAACTGTTTTTT. It is translated as CASSAGTGSEKLFF.

This clone was observed at least ten times. This chain connects TRBV4-1 to TRBJ1-2; no reliable D call. Germline V gene data show CDR1 as MGHRA and CDR2 as YSYEKL. This CDR3 has 13 residues. V dropped 5 bases and J dropped 5 bases, with 12 bases sitting between them. This CDR3 reads CASSSPSVYGYTF. The CDR3 nucleotides read TGCGCCAGCAGCTCCCCCTCCGTTTATGGCTACACCTTC.

The sample holds one count of this clone. J is TRBJ2-7 and V is TRBV7-9; the D is unclear. Between the trimmed V and J ends, which lost 2 bases and 7 bases, there was a span of 9 bases. Germline assignment: CDR1 SEHNR and CDR2 FQNEAQ (reference sequence). The CDR3 length is 12 residues. The CDR3 is CASSLSFREQYF. Here the CDR3 DNA reads TGTGCCAGCAGCTTAAGTTTCAGGGAGCAGTACTTC.

The J gene is TRBJ2-2, the V gene TRBV19; D might be TRBD1 or TRBD2, each matching 5 bases. Per the germline V gene, CDR1 is LNHDA and CDR2 is SQIVND (reference sequence). The CDR3 totals 12 residues. V lost 7 bases to trimming and J lost 6 bases, with 9 bases between them. The DNA of the CDR3 is TGTGCCAGTAATTGGGGGTCCGGGGAGCTGTTTTTT. Residues: CASNWGSGELFF.

This chain uses TRBV2 with TRBJ1-2, with 7 bases aligning to TRBD1. Looked up from germline, CDR1 is SNHLY and CDR2 is FYNNEI. CDR3 length: 17 residues. Losses at the gene ends were 6 bases for V and 3 bases for J; bases not matched to a gene: 16. The CDR3 sequence: CASRPRLQDRTDYGYTF. In DNA, the CDR3 is TGTGCCAGCAGGCCTCGCCTTCAGGACAGGACGGACTATGGCTACACCTTC.

The chain is built from TRBV30 and TRBJ2-2, with a tentative D call TRBD2 (5 bases). There are 14 residues in the CDR3. Germline assignment: CDR1 GTSNPN and CDR2 SVGIG (reference sequence). V lost 0 bases and J 6 bases, leaving 11 bases between the germline ends. CDR3: CAWSVPGLPGELFF. The CDR3 coding sequence is TGTGCCTGGAGTGTACCGGGGTTACCCGGGGAGCTGTTTTTT.